This T cell receptor beta chain was sequenced in a study of siplizumab effects on memory and regulatory T cells. Study-wide points: The study found naive T cells seemingly more diverse than memory cells and seemingly major alloresponse contributors. In the presence of siplizumab, alloreactive sequences traceable to unstimulated CD4+ memory cells were significantly reduced.

Note on this clone: Its antigen is not known.

Unstimulated naive, memory, effector memory and TEMRA subsets from a few donor pairs underwent sequencing. Assays captured roughly 9.3 x 10^4 TCR templates per sample. Using immunoSEQ multiplex PCR, the repertoire was profiled, and TCRdb retains in-frame clones only, with some absent. There are roughly 50,000 clones in the sample; under 98% occur only once, and around 0.6% lies in the top ten. The material sequenced was naive CD4+ T cells sorted from blood. The clonotype originates from a human donor in good health.

CDR3 region: CASSIRAYPGYEQYF. CDR3 nucleotides: TGTGCCAGTAGTATTCGGGCCTACCCAGGGTACGAGCAGTACTTC. The V call is TRBV19, the J call TRBJ2-7; D perhaps matches TRBD1 (5 bases). Trimming took 3 bases from V and 4 from J, leaving 16 bases between them. CDR1 is LNHDA and CDR2 is SQIVND in the germline V gene (reference sequence). The CDR3 is made up of 15 amino acids.